The present entry profiles one T cell receptor (beta chain) with its context. Its antigen is unknown. No much larger clone exists at a distance of one base, and base qualities are not known. Participants were included only if at least one PBMC sample before ART initiation and at least two post-ART samples were available. All participants with HIV were treated in the United States of America. Before DNA extraction, cryopreserved samples containing 1-10 million PBMC were thawed and washed. At the time of the earliest PBMC sample, participants with HIV were aged between 23 and 54 years. PBMC samples from each participant spanned 1-4 timepoints before ART initiation and 2-8 timepoints after ART initiation, with a median of 7 samples. Serial HIV viral load, CD4+ T-cell count, ART history and demographic data were obtained for every participant. Using a Qiagen kit on a QIAcube, genomic DNA was extracted from unsorted PBMC, with samples processed in batches of 12.

Ends trimmed: V by 6 bases, J by 1 base; bases unmatched to a gene: 6. CDR1 and CDR2, looked up from the germline V gene, are MGHDK and SYGVNS. The CDR3 spans 14 residues, from the cysteine through the phenylalanine. Only the CDR3 DNA is retained, 42 bases long and in frame from the first base. The source of the sample is a study of long-term antiretroviral therapy in people with HIV (dated by TCRdb to the early 2020s). In terms of the full investigation: The earliest samples were collected roughly a decade before the 2015 WHO recommendation for immediate ART, at a time when ART was usually postponed until CD4 counts fell. A retrospective serial study tested whether ART initiation and durable HIV suppression were associated with changes in peripheral blood TRB repertoire composition and diversity. A total of about 200 cryopreserved PBMC samples were contributed to the cohort by 30 adults with confirmed HIV infection, with samples collected serially over a mean of roughly six years (range 1-12). Among the approximately 27 participants with HIV, approximately 10 were female. No cross-contamination during QIAcube processing was shown when test extractions of a monoclonal T-cell line were performed alongside around 30 polyclonal samples.

Sequencing of the TRB variable region was done with the immunoSEQ hsTCRB v3.0 assay at survey level resolution. The target sequencing depth for TRB was roughly 40,000-55,000 T-cell genomes per sample. TRB libraries were pooled and sequenced on an Illumina MiSeq using a v3 150-cycle kit. Per the authors' processing: Repertoire analysis was run in R within a reproducible Nextflow workflow that covered QC, data transformation and analysis. LymphoSeq2, an R package for AIRR-Seq data exploration, was used to implement custom analyses. A handful of samples yielding fewer than 5000 total TRB sequences were excluded, leaving 188 analyzed HIV repertoires. Among the 170 to 200 retained HIV repertoires, 55 to 60 were collected before ART initiation and roughly 130 were collected after ART initiation. Each repertoire was downsampled to 5000 TRB nucleotide sequences, and summary statistics were averaged across 100 downsampling iterations. TRB sequences were retained for analysis only if CDR3 regions of at least seven amino acids were present. A Shannon entropy-derived clonality score and the Gini coefficient were used to measure diversity. In the repertoire networks, any two of the top 5000 CDR3 amino acid sequences were connected whenever the two sequences differed by an edit distance of one. Antigen specificity groups and MHC restriction were predicted for TRB CDR3 amino acid sequences with GLIPH2. Known CMV, EBV, HIV or tissue antigen associations were flagged by matching CDR3 amino acid sequences against VDJdb and McPAS-TCR. Pre-ART, post-ART and control groups were compared with Wilcoxon signed-rank tests and Holm-Bonferroni correction. In its TCRdb copy, this immuneACCESS table keeps in-frame sequences only and misses some clones. Where compared with another copy, unresolved V genes explain less than half of these, and the others have no known cause. V, J and clone size were drawn from that table, and D and trimming were deduced from the DNA. The sample table records around 35,000 clones; about 97% of these occur just once. Around 3.1% of the sample rests with the top ten.

What the authors observed across the whole study: Inferences about post-ART repertoire changes are limited because no data were available on ART adherence, viral resistance or therapy changes. ART initiation was associated with a significant increase in TRB diversity, but diversity stayed significantly below transplant donor controls even after long-term ART. CDR3 length ranges in HIV repertoires were narrower than in controls, and network structure suggested an antigen-experienced repertoire with only a slight naive shift after ART. Limited PBMC availability meant only the TCR beta chain was sequenced, without alpha chain pairing. The repertoire was dominated across all time points by expanded TRB clones identified before ART initiation, although this dominance was seen to fluctuate and to decrease in many PLHIV after ART. The samples span the years 2004 to 2017, and the ART regimens used at that time may not be as effective as current regimens. Because pre-ART samples had limited cell numbers, unsorted PBMC were profiled rather than sorted CD4+ and CD8+ T cells.

Specimen: unsorted PBMCs, collected 6.9 years after starting antiretroviral therapy. The receptor was isolated from a young man with HIV. The rearrangement combines TRBV25-1 with TRBJ2-7; the junction holds 7 bases that match TRBD1. The encoded CDR3 is CASSPRDSSYEQYF. In nucleotides, the sequence is TGTGCCAGCAGCCCGAGGGACAGTTCCTACGAGCAGTACTTC.